This T cell receptor beta chain came from a study of cytomegalovirus exposure and HLA in healthy donors. Overall study results and limits: The dataset shows that most TCR sequences were rare, while some public TCRs occurred in many donors.

On this clone itself: What it binds is not known.

Everyone who donated was a healthy bone marrow donor. Looked up from germline, CDR1 is DFQATT and CDR2 is SNEGSKA (reference sequence). This CDR3 comprises 10 residues. V was pared by 6 bases and J by 6 bases, with 7 bases between. PCR amplification relied on 60 Vbeta primers (plus 13 Jbeta primers). Profiling relied on immunoSEQ multiplex PCR, and the TCRdb table lists in-frame clones only, not all of them. The table shows about 190,000 clones, with under 80% occurring only once. The sample taken for sequencing was PBMCs. The chain has TRBV20-1 and TRBJ2-3; no clear D. This receptor was identified in a man aged 30 to 39 in good health and CMV-seropositive. The CDR3 bases are TGCAGTGCCCAGGTGGATACGCAGTATTTT. This gives the protein CSAQVDTQYF.